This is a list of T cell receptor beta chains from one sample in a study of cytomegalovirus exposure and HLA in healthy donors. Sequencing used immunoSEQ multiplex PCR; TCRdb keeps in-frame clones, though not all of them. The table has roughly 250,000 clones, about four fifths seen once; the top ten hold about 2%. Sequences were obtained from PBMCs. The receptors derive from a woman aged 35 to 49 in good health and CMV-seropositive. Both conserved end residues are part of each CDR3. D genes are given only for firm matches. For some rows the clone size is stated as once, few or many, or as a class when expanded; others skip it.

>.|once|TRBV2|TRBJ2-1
TGTGCCAGCAGACCAGGACAGAACAATGAGCAGTTCTTC
CASRPGQNNEQFF
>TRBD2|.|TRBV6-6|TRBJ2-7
TGTGCCAGCAGCCGCACAGGACTAGCGGGAGCCTACGAGCAGTACTTC
CASSRTGLAGAYEQYF
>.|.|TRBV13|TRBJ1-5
TGTGCCAGCAGCAGAGGGACTTATCAGCCCCAGCATTTT
CASSRGTYQPQHF
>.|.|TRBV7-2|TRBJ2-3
TGTGCCAGCAGCCCAGTGCAGGGTCGCCCAGATACGCAGTATTTT
CASSPVQGRPDTQYF
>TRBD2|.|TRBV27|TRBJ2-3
TGTGCCAGCAGTCCAGGGACTAGCGGGCTAGAAGATACGCAGTATTTT
CASSPGTSGLEDTQYF
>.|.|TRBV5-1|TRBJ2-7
TGCGCCAGCAGCTTATACGGAGTGCAGTACGAGCAGTACTTC
CASSLYGVQYEQYF
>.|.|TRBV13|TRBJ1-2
TGTGCCAGCAGCTCTGGACAGCGAGGGTATGGCTACACCTTC
CASSSGQRGYGYTF
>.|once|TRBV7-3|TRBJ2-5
TGTGCCAGCAGCCCAGCGGGCGGGGAGACCCAGTACTTC
CASSPAGGETQYF
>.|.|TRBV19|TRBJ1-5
TGTGCCAGTAGTAGGGGCGGAGCAAATAGCAATCAGCCCCAGCATTTT
CASSRGGANSNQPQHF
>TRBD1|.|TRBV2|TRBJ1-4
TGTGCCAGCCGACAGGGAACAAATGAAAAACTGTTTTTT
CASRQGTNEKLFF
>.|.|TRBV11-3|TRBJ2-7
TGTGCCAGCAGCTTAGTGGCAAGCTCCTACGAGCAGTACTTC
CASSLVASSYEQYF
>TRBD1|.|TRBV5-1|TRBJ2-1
TGCGCCAGCAGCCTGACTGGGACAGGGGACAATGAGCAGTTCTTC
CASSLTGTGDNEQFF
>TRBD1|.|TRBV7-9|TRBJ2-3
TGTGCCAGCAGCTTAATCGAATGGACAGGGGGCCTCCGACCAGATACGCAGTATTTT
CASSLIEWTGGLRPDTQYF
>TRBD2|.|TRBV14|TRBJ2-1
TGTGCCAGCAGCCAAGTTAACGGGAGGGTGCAGTTCTTC
CASSQVNGRVQFF
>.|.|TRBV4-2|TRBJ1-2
TGTGCCAGCAGCCAAGTTGCAAGTAGTGACTATGGCTACACCTTC
CASSQVASSDYGYTF
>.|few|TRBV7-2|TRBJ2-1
TGTGCCAGCAGCTTAGAACAGACGAACAATGAGCAGTTCTTC
CASSLEQTNNEQFF
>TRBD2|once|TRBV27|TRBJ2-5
TGTGCCAGCAGTTTAACCATGACTAGCGGGAGGTTGCATTGGGTAGAGACCCAGTACTTC
CASSLTMTSGRLHWVETQYF
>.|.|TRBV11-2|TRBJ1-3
TGTGCCAGCAGCTTCGCCACAGGCTCTGGAAACACCATATATTTT
CASSFATGSGNTIYF
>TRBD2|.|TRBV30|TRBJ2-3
TGTGCCTGGAGTGAGCGGCTAGCGGGAACGGCAGATACGCAGTATTTT
CAWSERLAGTADTQYF
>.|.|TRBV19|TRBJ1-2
TGTGCCAGTAGTATGGGAGATGGCTACACCTTC
CASSMGDGYTF